Below are 27 T cell receptor beta chains sequenced from a single sample in a study of tissue T cells after allogeneic stem cell transplantation. Sequenced by immunoSEQ multiplex PCR; TCRdb stores in-frame clones only, minus some. The top ten clones hold more than 3% of a sample with roughly 7,200 clones, approximately 50% of them seen once. Time point of the sample: mouse harvest day 7 after allogeneic transplant. Mouse grafts combined 10^7 T-cell-depleted bone marrow cells with 10^6 splenic CD5+ T cells. The sequencing input was gut tissue. Receptors originate from a female BALB/c mouse given C57BL/6 T cells with graft-versus-host disease after an allogeneic hematopoietic cell transplant.

About this clone: Gene names denote mouse genes. The read falls 1 residue short of the CDR3 end, and the missing part is taken from the germline J gene. V gene TRBV26 combines with J gene TRBJ2-5; 9 nucleotides match TRBD1. The CDR3 runs 12 residues. Trimming cost V 6 bases and J 6 bases; bases outside gene matches: 1. CDR1 and CDR2 (germline): KGHPV, FQNQEV (reference sequence). The CDR3 DNA, read in part, is TGTGCCAGCAGCGGGACAGGGGACACCCAGTAC. Amino acid sequence: CASSGTGDTQY. The whole CDR3 protein is CASSGTGDTQYF.

Remarks on this clone: Gene names refer to mouse genes. The sequenced fragment ends 1 residue before the CDR3 boundary, so the rest is inferred from the germline J gene. Other DNA sequences of this sample code for an identical CDR3. The chain recombines TRBV3 with TRBJ2-5; TRBD2 matches 10 bases. The V and J ends lost 5 bases and 6 bases, in that order; junction bases with no gene match: 5. The germline CDR1 and CDR2 sequences are SNHLY and FYNGKV (reference sequence). This CDR3 has 14 residues. Incomplete CDR3 DNA: TGTGCCAGCAGCCCTCTGGGGGGGCGGGACACCCAGTAC. Its translation is CASSPLGGRDTQY. The whole CDR3 sequence reads CASSPLGGRDTQYF.

This clone has just a few counts. Gene names and germline match the mouse. The read ends 1 residue early relative to the CDR3; the germline J gene fills the gap. The J gene is TRBJ2-7, the V gene TRBV1; 10 nucleotides agree with TRBD1. J gave up 7 bases and V 1 base, and 4 bases lay outside the gene matches. The CDR3 totals 14 residues. Germline V gene lookup returns CDR1 NSQYPW and CDR2 LRSPGD (reference sequence). The part of the CDR3 DNA that was read is TGCACCTGCAGTGCAGGACAGGGGGCAAGGGAACAGTAC. Residues: CTCSAGQGAREQY. The full-length CDR3 reads as CTCSAGQGAREQYF. The whole variable domain, filled in from reference TRBV1 and TRBJ2-7, reads VTLLEQNPRWRLVPRGQAVNLRCILKNSQYPWMSWYQQDLQKQLQWLFTLRSPGDKEVKSLPGADYLATRVTDTELRLQVANMSQGRTLYCTCSAGQGAREQYFGPGTRLTVL.

This clone was seen a few times. Here the gene names and germline are mouse. The read gets to within 1 residue of the CDR3 end, and the germline J gene fills in the rest. The rearrangement uses TRBV26 and TRBJ1-1; D unclear. The CDR3 runs to 13 residues. Germline CDR1 and CDR2: KGHPV and FQNQEV (reference sequence). Trimming left V 4 bases short and J 0 bases short, with 6 bases between. CDR3 amino acids: CASSREANTEVFF. The sequenced CDR3 bases are TGTGCCAGCAGTCGGGAAGCAAACACAGAAGTCTTC. Supplemented by reference TRBV26 and TRBJ1-1, the full variable domain reads NSKVIQTPRYLVKGQGQKAKMRCIPEKGHPVVFWYQQNKNNEFKFLINFQNQEVLQQIDMTEKRFSAECPSNSPCSLEIQSSEAGDSALYLCASSREANTEVFFGKGTRLTVV.

In the case of this clone: Gene names and germline match the mouse. Read data end 1 residue before the CDR3 end; the end is taken from the germline J gene. The chain links TRBV26 to TRBJ2-2; possible D gene TRBD1, 6 bases. The CDR3 runs to 13 residues. The ends were cut back, 6 bases at V and 2 bases at J, with 7 bases in the middle. From germline, CDR1 is KGHPV and CDR2 FQNQEV (reference sequence). The CDR3 reads CASRGQNTGQLYF. The CDR3 DNA, read in part, is TGTGCCAGCAGAGGACAGAACACCGGGCAGCTCTAC.

The sample holds one count of this clone. The gene names here belong to mouse. The CDR3 goes on 1 residue after the read ends, and that part is filled in from the germline J gene. The V gene is TRBV3, the J gene TRBJ1-1; no clear D. V dropped 4 bases and J dropped 1 base, with 7 bases sitting between them. Per germline, CDR1 SNHLY and CDR2 FYNGKV (reference sequence). The CDR3 is made up of 13 amino acids. The DNA read from the CDR3 is TGTGCCAGCAGCTCCCCGGGGAACACAGAAGTCTTC. Its protein product is CASSSPGNTEVF. The full CDR3 reads CASSSPGNTEVFF.

In its sample, this clone is medium-sized. The listed genes are named as in mouse. Coverage ceases 1 residue before the CDR3 finishes, and the germline J gene fills in the end. The chain joins TRBV23 to TRBJ1-4; the table's D call, TRBD1, was not checked against the DNA. Germline V lookup: CDR1 KGHTA, CDR2 FQNQQP. The CDR3 loop spans 15 amino acids. The CDR3 DNA, read in part, is TGCTCCAGCAGTCAAGGACAGGGTTCCAACGAAAGATTATTT. This gives the protein CSSSQGQGSNERLF. The entire CDR3 sequence reads CSSSQGQGSNERLFF.

As to this clone: Gene names are mouse gene names. Coverage ceases 1 residue before the CDR3 finishes, and the germline J gene fills in the end. This chain joins TRBV16 and TRBJ2-1; 12 bases are shared with TRBD2. Germline trimming cut 6 bases from V and 6 bases from J; bases unmatched to any gene: 6. From germline, CDR1 is SGHSA and CDR2 FRNQAP. The CDR3 is 15 residues long. The sequenced CDR3 bases are TGTGCAAGCAGTACCGGGACTGGGGGGTTTGCTGAGCAGTTC. This translates into CASSTGTGGFAEQF. The CDR3 as a whole reads CASSTGTGGFAEQFF.

In its sample, this clone was seen a few times. Mouse gene names apply. Sequencing ends 1 residue short of the CDR3 end; the germline J gene provides the rest. This sequence joins TRBV29 and TRBJ2-7; D is perhaps TRBD1 or TRBD2 (5 bases each). V lost 1 base and J lost 7, with 8 bases in between. The CDR3 totals 12 residues. The germline V gene has CDR1 MSHET and CDR2 SYDVDS. The sequenced part of the CDR3 DNA is TGTGCTAGCAGTTTATGGGGGAGAGAACAGTAC. This translates into CASSLWGREQY. The entire CDR3 protein reads CASSLWGREQYF.

About this clone: The gene symbols are mouse symbols. The CDR3 end falls 1 residue outside the read, so it is completed with the germline J gene. The rearrangement links TRBV3 to TRBJ2-3, with D uncertain. V lost 5 bases and J lost 0, with 9 bases in between. The germline CDR1 and CDR2 sequences are SNHLY and FYNGKV (reference sequence). The CDR3 runs to 14 residues. This chain's CDR3 is CASSTTTSAETLYF. The sequenced CDR3 bases are TGTGCCAGCAGCACGACAACTAGTGCAGAAACGCTGTAT.

Points on this clone: These gene names are mouse names. The read ends 1 residue before the CDR3 terminus; that terminus is restored from the germline J gene. The chain uses TRBV26 and TRBJ1-2; TRBD1 agrees at 9 bases. The junction had 4 bases not matched to a gene; V was cut back by 3 bases and J by 2 bases. Looked up from germline, CDR1 is KGHPV and CDR2 is FQNQEV (reference sequence). CDR3 length: 15 residues. The part of the CDR3 DNA that was read is TGTGCCAGCAGTCTTCCGGGACAGGGTAACTCCGACTACACC. Encoded protein: CASSLPGQGNSDYT. The whole CDR3 sequence reads CASSLPGQGNSDYTF.

A remark on this clone: Mouse names are used for the genes. The observed sequence ends 1 residue before the CDR3 terminus, with the missing tail filled in from the germline J gene. The chain couples TRBV26 to TRBJ2-5; maybe TRBD1 (5 bases). This CDR3 has 12 residues. Germline V CDR1 and CDR2: KGHPV, FQNQEV (reference sequence). The V gene lost 4 bases and the J gene lost 5 bases, with 7 bases spanning the gap. CDR3 bases read: TGTGCCAGCAGTCCAGGGAGAGACACCCAGTAC. This translates into CASSPGRDTQY. The CDR3, in full, reads CASSPGRDTQYF. Full variable domain (missing parts from reference TRBV26 and TRBJ2-5): NSKVIQTPRYLVKGQGQKAKMRCIPEKGHPVVFWYQQNKNNEFKFLINFQNQEVLQQIDMTEKRFSAECPSNSPCSLEIQSSEAGDSALYLCASSPGRDTQYFGPGTRLLVL.

This clone was counted between two and nine times. The germline and genes are mouse ones. The CDR3 end falls 1 residue outside the read, so it is completed with the germline J gene. The chain carries TRBV26 and TRBJ1-2; D is uncertain. V shed 0 bases and J shed 0 bases, with 2 bases lying between them. Germline CDR1 reads KGHPV; CDR2 reads FQNQEV (reference sequence). CDR3 length: 13 residues. The CDR3 here is CASSLSANSDYTF. The DNA read from the CDR3 is TGTGCCAGCAGTCTGTCAGCAAACTCCGACTACACC.

Comments on this clone: The gene names here belong to mouse. The observed sequence ends 1 residue before the CDR3 terminus, with the missing tail filled in from the germline J gene. The chain combines TRBV19 with TRBJ2-7; TRBD2 matches at 8 bases. V lost 2 bases to trimming and J lost 8 bases; unmatched junction nucleotides: 6. This CDR3 has 13 amino acids. Per the germline V gene, CDR1 is FNHDT and CDR2 is SITEND (reference sequence). Here the CDR3 reads CASSIGGAGQQYF. The CDR3 DNA, read in part, is TGTGCCAGCAGTATCGGGGGGGCGGGGCAACAGTAC.

This clone was seen a handful of times. Genes here carry mouse names. The read is 1 residue too short to cover the CDR3 end, so that end is filled in from the germline J gene. V gene TRBV15 combines with J gene TRBJ1-6; 9 bases are a match to TRBD1. TRBJ1-6 has ORF status, its function being uncertain. V shed 1 base, J shed 2 bases, and the junction held 3 bases outside the gene matches. CDR3 length: 17 residues. Germline V CDR1 and CDR2: SGHND, FRSKSL. Incomplete CDR3 DNA: TGTGCCAGCAGTTTAGAAGGGACAGGGACCTATAATTCGCCCCTCTAC. Translating it yields CASSLEGTGTYNSPLY. The full CDR3 protein reads CASSLEGTGTYNSPLYF.

The table lists this clone with a few counts. Each gene name is a mouse one. The read ends 1 residue early relative to the CDR3; the germline J gene fills the gap. V gene TRBV26 combines with J gene TRBJ1-4; D gene uncertain. V lost 3 bases to trimming and J lost 3 bases, with 5 bases between them. Germline assignment: CDR1 KGHPV and CDR2 FQNQEV (reference sequence). The CDR3 spans 13 residues. The part of the CDR3 DNA that was read is TGTGCCAGCAGTCTTTCAGCCAACGAAAGATTATTT. It codes for CASSLSANERLF. In full, the CDR3 is CASSLSANERLFF.

This clone has more than one count but fewer than ten. The gene names given are mouse names. The read terminates 1 residue before the CDR3 end, so the remaining end is supplied by the germline J gene. The rearrangement joins TRBV3 to TRBJ1-4, with D unresolved. The ends were cut back, 1 base at V and 0 bases at J, with 3 bases in the middle. The CDR3 has 14 residues. The V gene's germline CDR1 is SNHLY and CDR2 FYNGKV (reference sequence). CDR3: CASSLGISNERLFF. The CDR3 DNA, read in part, is TGTGCCAGCAGCTTAGGGATTTCCAACGAAAGATTATTT.

With respect to this clone: Gene and germline names: mouse. The sequence runs out 1 residue before the end of the CDR3; the remainder is reconstructed from the germline J gene. The V call is TRBV4, the J call TRBJ2-3, with D perhaps matching TRBD2 (5 bases). The CDR3 spans 14 residues. Per germline, CDR1 LGHDT and CDR2 YNNKQL (reference sequence). Deletions cut 3 bases from V and 0 bases from J, with 7 bases between. The CDR3 bases that were read are TGTGCCAGCAGCTATCTGGGTAGTGCAGAAACGCTGTAT. This translates into CASSYLGSAETLY. The full-length CDR3 reads as CASSYLGSAETLYF.

A word on this clone: Gene names are the mouse ones. With the read ending 1 residue before the CDR3 end, the germline J gene is used to fill in that end. The chain uses TRBV26 and TRBJ2-7; tentative D call: TRBD1 (5 bases). Between the trimmed V and J ends, which lost 6 bases and 0 bases, there was a span of 9 bases. The germline CDR1 and CDR2 sequences are KGHPV and FQNQEV (reference sequence). This CDR3 spans 13 amino acids. The CDR3 bases that were read are TGTGCCAGCAGACGGACAATCTCCTATGAACAGTAC. Encoded protein: CASRRTISYEQY. The whole CDR3 sequence is CASRRTISYEQYF.

Turning to this clone: Each gene name is a mouse one. Partial CDR3 DNA: TGTGCCTGGAGTCTAGTGGGGGGTGGTGCAGAAACGCTGTAT. It codes for CAWSLVGGGAETLY. The CDR3 reads in full as CAWSLVGGGAETLYF. The chain uses TRBV31 and TRBJ2-3, with 7 bases identical to TRBD2. The read is 1 residue too short to cover the CDR3 end, so that end is filled in from the germline J gene. This CDR3 has 15 amino acids. J was trimmed by 1 base and V by 0 bases; bases with no gene match: 4. Germline CDR1 reads GKSSPN; CDR2 reads SITVG.

With regard to this clone: Mouse names are used for the genes. The read gets to within 1 residue of the CDR3 end, and the germline J gene fills in the rest. The same CDR3 is also encoded by other DNA sequences in this sample. This chain uses TRBV3 with TRBJ1-3, with D tentatively TRBD1 (6 bases). The CDR3 has 14 residues. V was cut by 5 bases and J by 0 bases, with 8 bases left in between. Germline lookup yields CDR1 SNHLY and CDR2 FYNGKV (reference sequence). CDR3 bases read: TGTGCCAGCAGCCTGACAGGTTCTGGAAATACGCTCTAT. Translation gives CASSLTGSGNTLY. In full, the CDR3 reads CASSLTGSGNTLYF.

Comments on this clone: The gene names given are mouse names. The observed sequence ends 1 residue before the CDR3 terminus, with the missing tail filled in from the germline J gene. The chain is built from TRBV13-2 and TRBJ2-5; D is uncertain. Trimming stripped 3 bases from V and 6 bases from J, with 5 bases between. Germline values: CDR1 NNHNN, CDR2 SYGAGS (reference sequence). CDR3 length: 11 residues. Partial CDR3 DNA: TGTGCCAGCGGTGCCAGGGACACCCAGTAC. Its protein product is CASGARDTQY. The whole CDR3 sequence is CASGARDTQYF.

On this clone: Here the gene names and germline are mouse. The read falls 1 residue short of the CDR3 end, and the missing part is taken from the germline J gene. This sequence joins TRBV2 and TRBJ1-4, with D hard to call. The CDR3 is 15 residues long. CDR1 is LGHNA, CDR2 YSYQKL, per germline. V lost 0 bases and J 0 bases, leaving 5 bases between the germline ends. CDR3 DNA (partial): TGTGCCAGCAGCCAAGATCGAATTTCCAACGAAAGATTATTT. This gives the protein CASSQDRISNERLF. The entire CDR3 reads CASSQDRISNERLFF.

As for this clone: Mouse gene names apply. Read data end 1 residue before the CDR3 end; the end is taken from the germline J gene. The genes are TRBV16 and TRBJ2-7; no clear D. Trimming took 1 base from V and 3 from J, leaving 10 bases between them. The CDR3 covers 14 residues. Germline CDR1 and CDR2: SGHSA and FRNQAP. The sequenced CDR3 bases are TGTGCAAGCAGCTTAGTTCCCGGGGTCTATGAACAGTAC. Amino acid sequence: CASSLVPGVYEQY. The complete CDR3 sequence is CASSLVPGVYEQYF.

Concerning this clone: Mouse gene names apply. The DNA ends 1 residue before the CDR3 does, and the rest of the CDR3 is filled in from the germline J gene. V usage is TRBV3 and J usage is TRBJ2-7; TRBD2 might be the D (7 bases). The CDR3 has 12 amino acids. Germline V lookup: CDR1 SNHLY, CDR2 FYNGKV (reference sequence). Trimming pared 1 base from V and 6 bases from J, leaving 7 bases between. Here the CDR3 reads CASSLGGAEQYF. CDR3 bases read: TGTGCCAGCAGCTTAGGGGGGGCTGAACAGTAC.

Note on this clone: The listed genes are named as in mouse. The CDR3 goes on 1 residue after the read ends, and that part is filled in from the germline J gene. V usage is TRBV3 and J usage is TRBJ2-2, with 10 bases aligning to TRBD2. The CDR3 length is 15 residues. J was trimmed by 1 base and V by 6 bases; bases with no gene match: 2. The V gene's germline CDR1 is SNHLY and CDR2 FYNGKV (reference sequence). The CDR3 DNA, read in part, is TGTGCCAGCAGGACTGGGGGGCTAAACACCGGGCAGCTCTAC. Its translation is CASRTGGLNTGQLY. From start to end, the CDR3 is CASRTGGLNTGQLYF.

This clone was picked up a small number of times. Gene labels here are mouse ones. Coverage ceases 1 residue before the CDR3 finishes, and the germline J gene fills in the end. The chain links TRBV3 to TRBJ1-2; 7 nucleotides agree with TRBD1. Losses at the gene ends were 4 bases for V and 4 bases for J; bases not matched to a gene: 3. The CDR3 has 13 amino acids. CDR1 and CDR2 (germline): SNHLY, FYNGKV (reference sequence). Here the CDR3 reads CASSSTGVSDYTF. CDR3 DNA, as far as it was read: TGTGCCAGCAGCTCTACAGGGGTCTCCGACTACACC.